The source of this T cell receptor (beta chain) is a study of CD8 T cells in ankylosing spondylitis. V was trimmed by 4 bases and J by 4 bases, leaving 14 bases between them. This CDR3 comprises 14 residues. Germline V gene data show CDR1 as SGHRS and CDR2 as YFSETQ. Making use of molecular barcodes, quantitative 5'-RACE generated TCR beta libraries. TCRdb called the 5' RACE reads again in MiXCR, with one record for every CDR3 protein. The table lists more than 300,000 distinct CDR3 sequences, roughly 10% of them singletons. The study, taken as a whole, reports: Relatively rare in peripheral blood, disease-linked clones were also CD8+. From matched ankylosing spondylitis synovial fluid, disease-linked clones were reportedly recovered at significantly enriched levels. Typical of ankylosing spondylitis blood, it appeared, was a TCR beta motif of roughly eight highly homologous variants.

This clonotype occurred many times. The antigen is unknown. The chain has TRBV5-1 and TRBJ1-1; tentatively, D is TRBD1 (5 bases). What was sequenced was blood, either unsorted or a sorted T cell fraction (not recorded which). This receptor was identified in a female donor with ankylosing spondylitis or in good health (not recorded which). The CDR3 is CASSEDGGSTEAFF. CDR3 DNA: TGCGCCAGCAGCGAGGATGGGGGGAGCACTGAAGCTTTCTTT.